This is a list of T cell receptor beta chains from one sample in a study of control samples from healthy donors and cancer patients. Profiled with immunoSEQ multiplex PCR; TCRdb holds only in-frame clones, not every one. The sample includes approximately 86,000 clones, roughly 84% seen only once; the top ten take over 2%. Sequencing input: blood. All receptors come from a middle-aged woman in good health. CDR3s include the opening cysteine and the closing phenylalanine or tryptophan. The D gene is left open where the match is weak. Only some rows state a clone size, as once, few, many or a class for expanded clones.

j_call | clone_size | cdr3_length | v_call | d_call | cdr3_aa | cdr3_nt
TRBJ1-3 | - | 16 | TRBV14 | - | CASSQVSRFSGNTIYF | TGTGCCAGCAGCCAAGTCTCCCGCTTCTCTGGAAACACCATATATTTT
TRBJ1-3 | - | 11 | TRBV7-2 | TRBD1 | CASSIGQGLHF | TGTGCCAGCAGCATTGGACAGGGCCTGCATTTT
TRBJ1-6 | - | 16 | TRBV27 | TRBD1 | CASSLSQGTGRSPLHF | TGTGCCAGCAGTTTATCTCAAGGGACAGGGCGTTCACCCCTCCACTTT
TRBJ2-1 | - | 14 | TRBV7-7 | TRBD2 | CASSSTGLAGEQFF | TGTGCCAGCAGCTCAACTGGACTAGCCGGTGAGCAGTTCTTC
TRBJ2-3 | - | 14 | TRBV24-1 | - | CATSDSLVGDTQYF | TGTGCCACCAGTGATTCCCTAGTTGGTGATACGCAGTATTTT
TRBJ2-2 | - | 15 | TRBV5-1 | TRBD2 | CASSLAGGHTGELFF | TGCGCCAGCAGCTTGGCGGGGGGGCACACCGGGGAGCTGTTTTTT
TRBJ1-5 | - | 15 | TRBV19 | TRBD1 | CASKTQGKGNQPQHF | TGTGCCAGTAAGACACAGGGGAAGGGCAATCAGCCCCAGCATTTT
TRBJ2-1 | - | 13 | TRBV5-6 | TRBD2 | CASSRDYYNEQFF | TGTGCCAGCAGCCGGGACTACTACAATGAGCAGTTCTTC
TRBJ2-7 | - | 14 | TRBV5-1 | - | CASSLGGQSYEQYF | TGCGCCAGCAGCTTGGGGGGGCAGTCCTACGAGCAGTACTTC
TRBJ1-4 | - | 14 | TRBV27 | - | CASSRKITNEKLFF | TGTGCCAGCAGTAGGAAGATTACTAATGAAAAACTGTTTTTT
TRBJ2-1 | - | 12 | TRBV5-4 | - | CASSLEVNEQFF | TGTGCCAGCAGCTTGGAGGTCAATGAGCAGTTCTTC
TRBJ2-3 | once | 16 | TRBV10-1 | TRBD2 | CASSESQGTSADTQYF | TGCGCCAGCAGTGAGTCCCAAGGGACTAGCGCAGATACGCAGTATTTT
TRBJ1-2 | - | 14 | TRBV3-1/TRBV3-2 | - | CASSQVNREHGYTF | TGTGCCAGCAGCCAAGTAAACAGGGAACATGGCTACACCTTC
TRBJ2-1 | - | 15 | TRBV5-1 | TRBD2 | CASSASSGGSNEQFF | TGCGCCAGCAGCGCGAGCAGCGGGGGGAGTAATGAGCAGTTCTTC
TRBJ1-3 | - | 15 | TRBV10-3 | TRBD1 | CAIRGQGVLWNTIYF | TGTGCCATCAGGGGACAGGGGGTTCTTTGGAACACCATATATTTT
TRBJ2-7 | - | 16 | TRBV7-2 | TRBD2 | CASSLPAGGSSYEQYF | TGTGCCAGCAGCTTACCGGCGGGGGGTAGCTCCTACGAGCAGTACTTC
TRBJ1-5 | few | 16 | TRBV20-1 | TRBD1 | CSASPWDRGKNQPQHF | TGCAGTGCTAGTCCCTGGGACAGGGGCAAGAATCAGCCCCAGCATTTT
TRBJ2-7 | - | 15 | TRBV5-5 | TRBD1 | CASSLPGQGAYEQYF | TGTGCCAGCAGCTTGCCGGGACAGGGGGCCTACGAGCAGTACTTC
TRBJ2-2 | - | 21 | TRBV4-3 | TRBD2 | CASSQERGLAGGWGITGELFF | TGCGCCAGCAGCCAAGAGAGAGGGCTAGCGGGGGGCTGGGGGATCACCGGGGAGCTGTTTTTT
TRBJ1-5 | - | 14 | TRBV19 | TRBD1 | CASTRQGNNQPQHF | TGTGCCAGTACTCGACAGGGGAATAATCAGCCCCAGCATTTT
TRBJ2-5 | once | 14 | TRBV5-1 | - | CASSPGTGRETQYF | TGCGCCAGCAGCCCGGGTACAGGGAGAGAGACCCAGTACTTC
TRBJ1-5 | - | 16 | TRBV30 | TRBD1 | CAWSPRDRGGGQPQHF | TGTGCCTGGAGTCCTAGAGACAGGGGAGGAGGACAGCCCCAGCATTTT
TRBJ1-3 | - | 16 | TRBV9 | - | CASSVRGGGSGNTIYF | TGTGCCAGCAGCGTAAGAGGTGGAGGCTCTGGAAACACCATATATTTT
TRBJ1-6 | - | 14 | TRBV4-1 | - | CASSQVSYNSPLHF | TGCGCCAGCAGCCAAGTCAGTTATAATTCACCCCTCCACTTT